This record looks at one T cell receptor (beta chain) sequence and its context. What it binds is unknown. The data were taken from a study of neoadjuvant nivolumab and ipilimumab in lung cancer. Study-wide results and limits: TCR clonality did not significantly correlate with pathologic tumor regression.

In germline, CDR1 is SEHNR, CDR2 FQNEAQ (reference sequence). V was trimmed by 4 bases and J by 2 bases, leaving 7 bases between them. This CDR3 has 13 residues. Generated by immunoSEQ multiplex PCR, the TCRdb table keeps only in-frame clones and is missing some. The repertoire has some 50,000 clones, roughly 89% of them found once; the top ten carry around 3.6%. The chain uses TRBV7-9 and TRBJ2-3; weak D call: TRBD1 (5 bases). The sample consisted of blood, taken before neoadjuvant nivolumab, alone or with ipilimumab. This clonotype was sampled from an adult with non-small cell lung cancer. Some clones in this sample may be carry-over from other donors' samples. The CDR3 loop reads CASSSDNTDTQYF. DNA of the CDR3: TGTGCCAGCAGCTCGGACAACACAGATACGCAGTATTTT. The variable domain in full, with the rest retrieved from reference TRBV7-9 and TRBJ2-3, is DTGVSQNPRHKITKRGQNVTFRCDPISEHNRLYWYRQTLGQGPEFLTYFQNEAQLEKSRLLSDRFSAERPKGSFSTLEIQRTEQGDSAMYLCASSSDNTDTQYFGPGTRLTVL.